One and the same sample provided the 21 T cell receptor beta chains below, sequenced in a study of beta chain features in type 1 diabetes (dated by TCRdb to 2017 to 2018). The library came from the immunoSEQ multiplex PCR assay. The entire amount of isolated RNA was reverse transcribed using the High Capacity cDNA Reverse Transcription Kit, so the sequenced TCRB transcripts were expressed ones. What TCRdb holds here is the immuneACCESS table cut down to in-frame rearrangements. Part of the clones is not present; checked against another copy, under half of the missing clones reflect an unresolved V gene, and the others are unexplained. Counted in this sample were about 470,000 clones; around 28% of them appeared once. The top ten constitute about 0.065% of the sample. Sequencing was performed on naive CD4+ T cells from blood. The intended sense of this specimen's cell subset or site label: true naive CD4+ T cells. All receptors derive from a man between 18 and 35 years old in good health.

This clone was detected a few times. CDR3 in amino acids: CSVLHPDYGYTF. CDR3 in DNA: TGCAGCGTTTTACACCCCGACTATGGCTACACCTTC. The chain carries TRBV29-1 and TRBJ1-2; D remains ambiguous. This CDR3 contains 12 residues. From germline, CDR1 is SQVTM and CDR2 ANQGSEA. Trimming took off 5 bases at V and 3 bases at J, with 10 bases between the two ends.

The table lists this clone with a few counts. The chain carries TRBV12-5 and TRBJ2-1, with 11 positions matching TRBD2. The CDR3 totals 16 residues. In germline, CDR1 is LGHNT, CDR2 FRNRAP. Trimming removed 2 bases from V and 6 bases from J; junction bases left unmatched: 6. The chain's CDR3 is CASGLKTSGNVNEQFF. As DNA, the CDR3 is TGTGCTAGTGGTTTGAAGACTAGCGGGAACGTCAATGAGCAGTTCTTC.

The chain employs TRBV4-3 and TRBJ2-1, with no clear D. Germline lookup yields CDR1 LGHNA and CDR2 YSLEER. CDR3 size: 11 residues. Trimming left V 1 base short and J 9 bases short, with 4 bases between. CDR3 region: CASSQGVEQFF. In DNA form, the CDR3 reads TGCGCCAGCAGCCAAGGGGTTGAGCAGTTCTTC.

The sample holds a few counts of this clone. The rearrangement uses TRBV29-1 and TRBJ2-3; D gene unclear. V was trimmed by 4 bases and J by 1 base, leaving 9 bases between them. CDR1 SQVTM and CDR2 ANQGSEA come from the germline V gene. The CDR3 is 13 amino acids. For the CDR3, the DNA is TGCAGCGTTGTAGGAACGGGCACAGATACGCAGTATTTT. It specifies CSVVGTGTDTQYF.

This clone was picked up a small number of times. The CDR3, as DNA: TGTGCCAGCAGCCCAGGAGCTAGCGGGAGATCAGAGACCCAGTACTTC. It codes for CASSPGASGRSETQYF. The V gene is TRBV9, the J gene TRBJ2-5; 10 positions agree with TRBD2. The CDR3 runs 16 residues. CDR1 and CDR2 from the germline V gene are SGDLS and YYNGEE. The J segment lost 4 bases and the V segment lost 4 bases, leaving 10 bases of the junction unmatched.

A few counts support this clone. The chain employs TRBV4-1 and TRBJ2-1, with 7 bases lining up with TRBD1. Germline trimming cut 1 base from V and 7 bases from J; bases unmatched to any gene: 10. Germline CDR1 is MGHRA and CDR2 is YSYEKL. The CDR3 totals 16 residues. CDR3 sequence reads: CASSQVDRDSLNEQFF. The DNA for the CDR3 is TGCGCCAGCAGCCAAGTGGACCGGGACAGTTTGAATGAGCAGTTCTTC.

The chain joins TRBV30 to TRBJ2-7; the D is unclear. This CDR3 region has 13 residues. V shed 0 bases and J shed 3 bases, with 9 bases lying between them. From germline, CDR1 is GTSNPN and CDR2 SVGIG (reference sequence). The DNA of the CDR3 is TGTGCCTGGAGTGTAGGGCTGATCTACGAGCAGTACTTC. It codes for CAWSVGLIYEQYF.

This clone was observed a handful of times. The chain recombines TRBV18 with TRBJ2-3, with 7 bases lining up with TRBD2. The CDR3 is 16 residues long. The V and J ends lost 4 bases and 6 bases, in that order; junction bases with no gene match: 13. Germline values: CDR1 KGHSH, CDR2 LQKENI. CDR3 sequence (DNA): TGTGCCAGCTCACGTCGGGTAGCGGGTGAATTGGATACGCAGTATTTT. The encoded protein is CASSRRVAGELDTQYF.

This clone was seen a few times. V and J are TRBV25-1 and TRBJ1-2; D is perhaps TRBD1 (5 bases). The length of the CDR3 is 13 residues. The V gene lost 8 bases and the J gene lost 4 bases, with 14 bases spanning the gap. The germline V gene encodes CDR1 MGHDK and CDR2 SYGVNS. The CDR3 nucleotides read TGTGCCAGCGTCAGGGCAGGTAGCTATGGCTACACCTTC. It specifies CASVRAGSYGYTF.

This chain uses TRBV9 with TRBJ1-1; possibly TRBD1 for D (6 bases). The germline gives CDR1 SGDLS, CDR2 YYNGEE. V was pared by 0 bases and J by 4 bases, with 10 bases between. The CDR3 extends over 14 amino acids. DNA of the CDR3: TGTGCCAGCAGCGTAGGGGGGCTTGGCACTGAAGCTTTCTTT. Translation: CASSVGGLGTEAFF.

The chain has TRBV30 and TRBJ1-5; no definite D call. The germline V gene encodes CDR1 GTSNPN and CDR2 SVGIG (reference sequence). The CDR3 is 13 amino acids. V was clipped by 8 bases and J by 3 bases, with 14 bases between them. The CDR3 region has the DNA TGTGCCGGCTCGTCGGGCCTCAATCAGCCCCAGCATTTT. Amino acids: CAGSSGLNQPQHF.

The chain carries TRBV7-8 and TRBJ2-3; TRBD2 might be the D (7 bases). The CDR3 is 17 residues long. The ends were cut back, 4 bases at V and 4 bases at J, with 21 bases in the middle. Germline CDR1 reads SGHVS; CDR2 reads FQNEAQ. The CDR3 nucleotides read TGTGCCAGCAGCTCCCGCGGGGGCAGGGAGGGCGCAGATACGCAGTATTTT. Translation gives CASSSRGGREGADTQYF.

In its sample, this clone was seen a few times. J is TRBJ2-7 and V is TRBV20-1, with D uncertain. The CDR3 length is 11 residues. Germline V lookup: CDR1 DFQATT, CDR2 SNEGSKA (reference sequence). Trimming left V 5 bases short and J 5 bases short, with 10 bases between. The CDR3 sequence is CSAAAADEQYF. As DNA, the CDR3 is TGCAGTGCTGCGGCCGCGGACGAGCAGTACTTC.

V is TRBV30 and J is TRBJ2-7, with 10 bases fitting TRBD2. The germline CDR1 and CDR2 sequences are GTSNPN and SVGIG (reference sequence). The CDR3 is 13 amino acids. V shed 3 bases and J 2 bases; nucleotides not matched to a gene: 1. This chain's CDR3 is CAWSSGRAYEQYF. The CDR3 bases are TGTGCCTGGAGCAGCGGGAGGGCCTACGAGCAGTACTTC. Using reference TRBV30 and TRBJ2-7 for the parts outside the CDR3, the full variable domain is SQTIHQWPATLVQPVGSPLSLECTVEGTSNPNLYWYRQAAGRGLQLLFYSVGIGQISSEVPQNLSASRPQDRQFILSSKKLLLSDSGFYLCAWSSGRAYEQYFGPGTRLTVT.

Remarks on this clone: The sample holds other DNA sequences that translate to the same CDR3. The rearrangement links TRBV5-6 to TRBJ1-5; D possibly corresponds to TRBD1 (5 bases). This CDR3 region has 14 residues. V dropped 0 bases and J dropped 7 bases, with 11 bases sitting between them. Germline values: CDR1 SGHDT, CDR2 YYEEEE. In nucleotides, the CDR3 is TGTGCCAGCAGCTTGGTAGGGACGGGGCAGCCCCAGCATTTT. Translating it yields CASSLVGTGQPQHF.

This clone was recorded a few times. The chain links TRBV11-2 to TRBJ1-1, with TRBD1 matching 7 bases. Per germline, CDR1 SGHAT and CDR2 FQNNGV. The CDR3 consists of 12 residues. Trimming removed 5 bases from V and 4 bases from J; junction bases left unmatched: 1. Here the CDR3 reads CASSHRGTEAFF. DNA for the CDR3: TGTGCCAGCAGCCACAGGGGCACTGAAGCTTTCTTT.

V is TRBV6-5 and J is TRBJ2-5; D tentatively reads TRBD1 or TRBD2 (5 bases each). The V end was cut by 7 bases, the J end by 5 bases, with 20 bases between. The CDR3 consists of 15 residues. Germline V gene sequence: CDR1 MNHEY, CDR2 SVGAGI. CDR3 residues: CASTLGPRTWETQYF. The CDR3 nucleotides read TGTGCCAGCACCCTGGGACCTCGGACTTGGGAGACCCAGTACTTC.

This clone was detected a few times. The chain uses TRBV7-2 and TRBJ1-1; D remains ambiguous. The CDR3 covers 13 residues. Germline loops: CDR1 SGHTA, CDR2 FQGNSA. V was clipped by 3 bases and J by 11 bases, with 16 bases between them. The CDR3 sequence is CASSFGSGRMAFF. For the CDR3, the DNA is TGTGCCAGCAGCTTCGGCAGCGGGCGTATGGCTTTCTTT.

V gene TRBV9 combines with J gene TRBJ2-5; D is uncertain. The CDR3 contains 12 residues. V lost 0 bases to trimming and J lost 7 bases, with 7 bases between them. Germline CDR1 SGDLS, CDR2 YYNGEE. CDR3 in DNA: TGTGCCAGCAGCGTAGGGCCGGGGACCCAGTACTTC. Encoded protein: CASSVGPGTQYF. The full variable domain, with the rest looked up from reference TRBV9 and TRBJ2-5, is DSGVTQTPKHLITATGQRVTLRCSPRSGDLSVYWYQQSLDQGLQFLIQYYNGEERAKGNILERFSAQQFPDLHSELNLSSLELGDSALYFCASSVGPGTQYFGPGTRLLVL.

This clone has a handful of counts. This chain connects TRBV5-4 to TRBJ2-1; D gene uncertain. Germline CDR1 reads SGHNT; CDR2 reads YYREEE (reference sequence). Trimming took 4 bases from V and 8 from J, leaving 25 bases between them. This CDR3 is 17 amino acids long. The CDR3 loop reads CASSRPGMPGSIDEQFF. The CDR3 nucleotides are TGTGCCAGCAGCCGCCCAGGAATGCCGGGCTCAATCGATGAGCAGTTCTTC.

The V call is TRBV19, the J call TRBJ1-2; D not resolved. Germline CDR1 LNHDA, CDR2 SQIVND (reference sequence). The V end lost 3 bases, the J end lost 2 bases, and 10 bases lay between the germline ends. CDR3 length: 14 amino acids. The CDR3 DNA reads TGTGCCAGTAGTATCAGCGGCAGAAACTATGGCTACACCTTC. It codes for CASSISGRNYGYTF.